This paragraph reports one T cell receptor beta chain. This entry is derived from a study of T cell responses to AZD1222 COVID-19 vaccine. Here immunoSEQ multiplex PCR was the method, and the copy in TCRdb shows in-frame clones only, minus some. The table has some 96,000 clones, 89% seen once; the top ten hold 2.4%. This sequence was found in an adult in good health. The source material was peripheral blood, sampled on day 0 of AZD1222 vaccination.

This chain's CDR3 is CASSFSGSLWDTEAFF. CDR3 coding DNA: TGTGCCAGCAGCTTCTCTGGCAGCCTGTGGGACACTGAAGCTTTCTTT. The V gene is TRBV5-4, the J gene TRBJ1-1; no reliable D call. V was trimmed by 2 bases and J by 3 bases, leaving 17 bases between them. Germline CDR1 and CDR2: SGHNT and YYREEE (reference sequence). The CDR3 spans 16 residues.